This T cell receptor beta chain was retrieved from a study of cytotoxic CD8 clonotypes in ibrutinib-treated CLL. Background on the study: Fewer than 13 relapsed/refractory, some 15 treatment-naive; some 17 IGHV unmutated. By median around 70 months, about 12 had progressed and roughly 15 stayed remitted; responses had been 2 complete and about 24 partial. Notes on the study in general: The clonality rise at ibrutinib response reflected private clonotype expansion. Having risen at ibrutinib response, clonality had fallen back toward baseline by progression.

Measured with immunoSEQ multiplex PCR; TCRdb has only the in-frame clones, and not every one. The data show roughly 180,000 clones, with 84% seen just once and about 4.3% held by the top ten. CDR3 length: 13 amino acids. The trim removed 8 bases at V and 2 bases at J, leaving 5 bases unmatched. Germline-derived CDR1 and CDR2 are MNHNS and SASEGT. Note on this clone: Its antigen is currently unknown.

The receptor was derived from a human donor with chronic lymphocytic leukemia. The chain recombines TRBV6-1 with TRBJ1-2; 7 nucleotides match TRBD1. The specimen comprised PBMCs, sampled after 24 months of ibrutinib treatment. CDR3 sequence reads: CASRRDRNYGYTF. The CDR3 coding sequence is TGTGCCAGCCGCCGGGACAGAAACTATGGCTACACCTTC.